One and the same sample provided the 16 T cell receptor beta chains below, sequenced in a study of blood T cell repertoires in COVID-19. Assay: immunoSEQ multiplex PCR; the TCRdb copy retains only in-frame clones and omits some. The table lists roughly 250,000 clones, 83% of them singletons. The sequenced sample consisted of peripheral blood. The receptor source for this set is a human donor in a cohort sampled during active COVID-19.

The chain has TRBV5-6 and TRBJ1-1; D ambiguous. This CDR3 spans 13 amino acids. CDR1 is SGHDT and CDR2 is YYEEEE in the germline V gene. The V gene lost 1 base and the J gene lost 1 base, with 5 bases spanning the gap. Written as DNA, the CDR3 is TGTGCCAGCAGCTTGCGCGGGAACACTGAAGCTTTCTTT. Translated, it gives CASSLRGNTEAFF.

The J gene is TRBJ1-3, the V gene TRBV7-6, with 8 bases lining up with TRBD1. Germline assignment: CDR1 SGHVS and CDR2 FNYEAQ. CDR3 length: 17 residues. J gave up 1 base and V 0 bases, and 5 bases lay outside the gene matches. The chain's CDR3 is CASSLASRTGSGNTIYF. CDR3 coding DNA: TGTGCCAGCAGCTTAGCATCTAGGACAGGGTCTGGAAACACCATATATTTT.

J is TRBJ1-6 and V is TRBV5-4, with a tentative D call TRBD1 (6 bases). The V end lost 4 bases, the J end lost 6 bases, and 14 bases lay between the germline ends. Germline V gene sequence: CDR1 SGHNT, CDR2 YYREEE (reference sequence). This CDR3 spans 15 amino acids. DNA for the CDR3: TGTGCCAGCAGCCGGGACGGACAGCGTAATTCACCCCTCCACTTT. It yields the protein CASSRDGQRNSPLHF. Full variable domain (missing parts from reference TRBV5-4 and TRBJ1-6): ETGVTQSPTHLIKTRGQQVTLRCSSQSGHNTVSWYQQALGQGPQFIFQYYREEENGRGNFPPRFSGLQFPNYSSELNVNALELDDSALYLCASSRDGQRNSPLHFGNGTRLTVT.

The CDR3 loop is CASTSGFSGRGYEQYF. DNA for the CDR3: TGTGCCAGCACCTCAGGGTTTAGCGGGAGGGGTTACGAGCAGTACTTC. This sequence joins TRBV28 and TRBJ2-7; 11 nucleotides match TRBD2. The CDR3 sequence is 16 residues long. Germline values: CDR1 MDHEN, CDR2 SYDVKM. J was trimmed by 4 bases and V by 7 bases; bases with no gene match: 12.

CDR3 bases: TGTGCCAGCAGTCACCTAGCGGGACAAACCGGGGAGCTGTTTTTT. Its translation: CASSHLAGQTGELFF. V gene TRBV28 combines with J gene TRBJ2-2, with TRBD2 matching over 9 bases. Looked up from germline, CDR1 is MDHEN and CDR2 is SYDVKM. The CDR3 extends over 15 amino acids. The V segment lost 5 bases and the J segment 5 bases; nucleotides outside the gene matches: 6.

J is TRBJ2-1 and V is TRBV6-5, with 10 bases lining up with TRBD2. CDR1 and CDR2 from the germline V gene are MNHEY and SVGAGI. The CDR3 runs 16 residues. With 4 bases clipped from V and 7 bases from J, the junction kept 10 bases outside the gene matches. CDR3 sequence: CASSLVRAGGRNEQFF. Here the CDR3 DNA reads TGTGCCAGCAGTTTGGTGCGAGCGGGAGGGAGGAATGAGCAGTTCTTC.

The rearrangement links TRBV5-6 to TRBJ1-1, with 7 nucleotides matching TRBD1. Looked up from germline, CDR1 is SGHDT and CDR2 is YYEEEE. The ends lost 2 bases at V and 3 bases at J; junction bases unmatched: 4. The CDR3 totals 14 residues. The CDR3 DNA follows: TGTGCCAGCAGCTTCCGCGACAGGGACACTGAAGCTTTCTTT. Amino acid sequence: CASSFRDRDTEAFF.

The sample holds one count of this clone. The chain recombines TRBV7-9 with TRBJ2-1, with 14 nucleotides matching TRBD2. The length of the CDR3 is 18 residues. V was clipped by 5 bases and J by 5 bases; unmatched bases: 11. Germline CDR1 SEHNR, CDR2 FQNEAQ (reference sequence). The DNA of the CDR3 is TGTGCCAGCAGCCAAATTCCGGGACTAGCGGGGGCAAACAATGAGCAGTTCTTC. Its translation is CASSQIPGLAGANNEQFF.

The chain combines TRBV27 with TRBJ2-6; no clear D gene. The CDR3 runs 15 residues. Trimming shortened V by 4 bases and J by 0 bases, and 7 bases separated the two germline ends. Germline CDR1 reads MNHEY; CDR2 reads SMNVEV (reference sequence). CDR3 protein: CASSSSPSGANVLTF. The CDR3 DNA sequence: TGTGCCAGCAGTTCCAGTCCCTCTGGGGCCAACGTCCTGACTTTC.

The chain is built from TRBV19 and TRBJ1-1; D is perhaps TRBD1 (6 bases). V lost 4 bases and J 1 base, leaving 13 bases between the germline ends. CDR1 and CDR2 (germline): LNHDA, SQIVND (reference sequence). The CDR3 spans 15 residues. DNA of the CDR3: TGTGCCAGTAGTAAGAGACAGGCGGGGAACACTGAAGCTTTCTTT. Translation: CASSKRQAGNTEAFF. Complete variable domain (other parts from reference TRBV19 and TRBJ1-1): DGGITQSPKYLFRKEGQNVTLSCEQNLNHDAMYWYRQDPGQGLRLIYYSQIVNDFQKGDIAEGYSVSREKKESFPLTVTSAQKNPTAFYLCASSKRQAGNTEAFFGQGTRLTVV.

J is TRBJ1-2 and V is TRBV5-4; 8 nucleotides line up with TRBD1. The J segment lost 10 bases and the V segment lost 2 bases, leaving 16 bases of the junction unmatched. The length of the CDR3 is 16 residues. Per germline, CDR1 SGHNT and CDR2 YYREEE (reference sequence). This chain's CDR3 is CASSLPGQETTRFYTF. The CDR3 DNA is TGTGCCAGCAGCTTACCGGGACAGGAGACCACTCGATTCTACACCTTC.

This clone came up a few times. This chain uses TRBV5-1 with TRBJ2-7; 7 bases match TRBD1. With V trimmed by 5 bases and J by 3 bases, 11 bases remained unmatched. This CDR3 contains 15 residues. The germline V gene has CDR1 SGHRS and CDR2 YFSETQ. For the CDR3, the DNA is TGCGCCAGCAGTTCTGTCCAGGGGGTTAACTACGAGCAGTACTTC. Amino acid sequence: CASSSVQGVNYEQYF.

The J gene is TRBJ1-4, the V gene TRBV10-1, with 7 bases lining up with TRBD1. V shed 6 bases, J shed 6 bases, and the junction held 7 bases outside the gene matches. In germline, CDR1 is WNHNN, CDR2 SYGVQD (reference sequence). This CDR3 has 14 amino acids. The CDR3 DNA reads TGCGCCAGCAGCAGGGGGAAGGTAGATGAAAAACTGTTTTTT. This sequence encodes CASSRGKVDEKLFF.

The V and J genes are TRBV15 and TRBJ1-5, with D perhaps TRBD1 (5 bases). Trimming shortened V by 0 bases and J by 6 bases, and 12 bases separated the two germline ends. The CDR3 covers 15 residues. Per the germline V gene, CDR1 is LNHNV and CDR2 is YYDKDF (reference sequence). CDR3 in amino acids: CATSRDRGGGQPQHF. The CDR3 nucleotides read TGTGCCACCAGCAGAGATCGGGGGGGAGGTCAGCCCCAGCATTTT.

The CDR3 is CASSLEPGQGAETQYF. Here the CDR3 DNA reads TGCGCCAGCAGCTTGGAACCCGGACAGGGGGCAGAGACCCAGTACTTC. The J gene is TRBJ2-5, the V gene TRBV5-1, with TRBD1 matching 11 bases. The CDR3 has 16 residues. V lost 0 bases to trimming and J lost 4 bases; unmatched junction nucleotides: 5. Germline V lookup: CDR1 SGHRS, CDR2 YFSETQ.

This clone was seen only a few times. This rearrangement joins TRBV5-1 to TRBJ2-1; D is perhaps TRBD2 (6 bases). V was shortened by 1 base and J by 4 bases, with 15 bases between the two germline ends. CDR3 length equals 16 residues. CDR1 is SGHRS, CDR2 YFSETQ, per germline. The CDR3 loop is CASSLQGGVTYNEQFF. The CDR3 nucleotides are TGCGCCAGCAGCTTGCAAGGCGGGGTAACTTACAATGAGCAGTTCTTC.